This T cell receptor (beta chain) was sequenced during a study of T cell changes during pregnancy in multiple sclerosis. Here immunoSEQ multiplex PCR was the method, and the copy in TCRdb shows in-frame clones only, minus some. Of about 60,000 clones in the sample, approximately 90% were seen once. V lost 1 base to trimming and J lost 0 bases; unmatched junction nucleotides: 15. The CDR3 runs to 19 residues. Germline V lookup: CDR1 MDHEN, CDR2 SYDVKM. The input for sequencing was peripheral blood, taken in the second trimester of pregnancy. The V gene is TRBV28, the J gene TRBJ2-7, with 7 bases that match TRBD1. The receptor was isolated from a female donor with multiple sclerosis, enrolled in a pregnancy study. The CDR3, as DNA: TGTGCCAGCAGTTTATACCTATACGAAACAGGGGTTGCCTCCTACGAGCAGTACTTC. Its protein is CASSLYLYETGVASYEQYF.